These T cell receptor beta chains were read from a single sample in a study of response to subunit inactivated influenza vaccine. TCRdb called the RT-PCR reads again in MiXCR, with one record for every CDR3 protein. The data contain 450,000 to 600,000 distinct CDR3 sequences, approximately 7.7% of them singletons. The specimen was PBMCs from blood, collected roughly 24 months after vaccination. The receptor set was obtained from a man between 50 and 69 years old who received an inactivated influenza vaccine. CDR3s include the opening cysteine and the closing phenylalanine or tryptophan. The order of the fields is clone size, D gene, V gene, J gene, CDR3 protein, CDR3 DNA. D genes are given only for firm matches. The size of a clone is reported for some rows only, either as once, few or many, or as a class for expanded clones.

size: many
D: .
V: TRBV18
J: TRBJ2-1
CDR3: CASSPRSGDLTREQFF
DNA: TGTGCCAGCTCACCCCGATCTGGGGACCTAACTAGGGAGCAGTTCTTC

size: many
D: .
V: TRBV4-1
J: TRBJ1-2
CDR3: CASSQDLANYGYTF
DNA: TGCGCCAGCAGCCAAGATTTGGCGAACTATGGCTACACCTTC

size: .
D: TRBD1
V: TRBV3-1
J: TRBJ2-5
CDR3: CASSPLPGQEGETQYF
DNA: TGTGCCAGCAGCCCCCTCCCGGGACAGGAGGGCGAGACCCAGTACTTC

size: many
D: TRBD2
V: TRBV28
J: TRBJ2-7
CDR3: CASRRLAGRYEQYF
DNA: TGTGCCAGCAGAAGGCTAGCGGGCCGCTACGAGCAGTACTTC

size: .
D: .
V: TRBV14
J: TRBJ2-1
CDR3: CASSQPWGRSSYNEQFF
DNA: TGTGCCAGCAGCCAACCATGGGGCCGTAGCTCCTACAATGAGCAGTTCTTC

size: .
D: .
V: TRBV25-1
J: TRBJ2-2
CDR3: CASSELETVSGELFF
DNA: TGTGCCAGCAGTGAACTTGAAACCGTGTCTGGGGAGCTGTTTTTT

size: few
D: .
V: TRBV4-2
J: TRBJ2-2
CDR3: CASSQEEDFGYTGELFF
DNA: TGTGCCAGCAGCCAAGAGGAAGACTTTGGATACACCGGGGAGCTGTTTTTT

size: few
D: TRBD1
V: TRBV11-1
J: TRBJ2-7
CDR3: CASSPGQVLYEQYF
DNA: TGTGCCAGCAGCCCCGGACAGGTTCTTTACGAGCAGTACTTC

size: .
D: .
V: TRBV30
J: TRBJ2-1
CDR3: CAWARSSYNEQFF
DNA: TGTGCCTGGGCTCGTAGCTCCTACAATGAGCAGTTCTTC

size: .
D: .
V: TRBV3-1
J: TRBJ1-1
CDR3: CASGGQENTEAFF
DNA: TGTGCCAGCGGGGGCCAGGAGAACACTGAAGCTTTCTTT

size: many
D: TRBD2
V: TRBV5-6
J: TRBJ2-1
CDR3: CASSFSGGQFF
DNA: TGTGCCAGCAGCTTTAGCGGGGGACAGTTCTTC

size: few
D: .
V: TRBV3-1
J: TRBJ2-1
CDR3: CASSQDSKGKQFF
DNA: TGTGCCAGCAGCCAAGATAGTAAGGGAAAGCAGTTCTTC

size: many
D: .
V: TRBV6-5
J: TRBJ2-5
CDR3: CASSYEGLKTQYF
DNA: TGTGCCAGCAGTTACGAGGGGCTGAAGACCCAGTACTTC

size: .
D: TRBD1
V: TRBV12-3/TRBV12-4
J: TRBJ1-5
CDR3: CASSLSGGTQPQHF
DNA: TGTGCCAGCAGTTTATCAGGGGGTACCCAGCCCCAGCATTTT

size: .
D: .
V: TRBV27
J: TRBJ1-1
CDR3: CASSSQGYDSHTEAFF
DNA: TGTGCCAGCAGTTCCCAGGGGTATGATAGCCACACTGAAGCTTTCTTT

size: many
D: .
V: TRBV7-9
J: TRBJ2-3
CDR3: CASRQFGHGPLTDTQYF
DNA: TGTGCCAGCAGACAATTTGGACACGGGCCCCTCACAGATACGCAGTATTTT

size: few
D: TRBD2
V: TRBV7-2
J: TRBJ2-7
CDR3: CASSPSGSQYEQYF
DNA: TGTGCCAGCAGCCCTAGCGGGAGTCAGTACGAGCAGTACTTC

size: .
D: .
V: TRBV5-6
J: TRBJ2-7
CDR3: CASSLSLVYEQYF
DNA: TGTGCCAGCAGCTTGTCATTAGTCTACGAGCAGTACTTC